A single sample gave rise to the 9 T cell receptor beta chains below, sequenced in a study of monozygotic twins with cystic fibrosis. Measured with immunoSEQ multiplex PCR; TCRdb has only the in-frame clones, and not every one. Among tens of thousands of clones listed, roughly 96% were seen once. The sample consisted of blood. These receptors were collected from a girl aged 2 to 9 with cystic fibrosis.

The chain joins TRBV19 to TRBJ2-1; 7 nucleotides agree with TRBD2. The ends lost 6 bases at V and 7 bases at J; junction bases unmatched: 6. Germline V gene data show CDR1 as LNHDA and CDR2 as SQIVND (reference sequence). This CDR3 has 13 residues. Written as DNA, the CDR3 is TGTGCCAGTAGCCTGGGAGGGTTTAATGAGCAGTTCTTC. Its translation: CASSLGGFNEQFF.

The chain joins TRBV30 to TRBJ2-6, with D possibly TRBD1 on 6 matching bases. Trimming took 3 bases from V and 0 from J, leaving 9 bases between them. Germline lookup yields CDR1 GTSNPN and CDR2 SVGIG (reference sequence). This CDR3 contains 15 residues. CDR3 protein: CAWSDRNSGANVLTF. CDR3 in DNA: TGTGCCTGGAGCGACAGGAACTCTGGGGCCAACGTCCTGACTTTC.

V is TRBV13 and J is TRBJ2-7; 8 bases agree with TRBD2. The germline V gene has CDR1 PRHDT and CDR2 FYEKMQ (reference sequence). V dropped 7 bases and J dropped 0; count of bases not matched to a gene: 17. The CDR3 covers 18 residues. In DNA form, the CDR3 reads TGTGCCAGCACAAGAAACAGAGGGACTAGTCCGAGCTCCTACGAGCAGTACTTC. Amino acid sequence: CASTRNRGTSPSSYEQYF.

The rearrangement joins TRBV9 to TRBJ2-2; no reliable D call. The CDR3 consists of 13 residues. V lost 0 bases and J 5 bases, leaving 5 bases between the germline ends. Germline-derived CDR1 and CDR2 are SGDLS and YYNGEE. The CDR3 DNA follows: TGTGCCAGCAGCGTAGTCGGGACCGGGGAGCTGTTTTTT. Translation gives CASSVVGTGELFF.

The chain is built from TRBV5-1 and TRBJ2-7; 9 bases are shared with TRBD2. CDR3 size: 16 residues. The trim removed 4 bases at V and 3 bases at J, leaving 11 bases unmatched. Looked up from germline, CDR1 is SGHRS and CDR2 is YFSETQ. The CDR3 nucleotides read TGCGCCAGCAGCCCTCCTAAAGCGGGGGGCTTCTACGAGCAGTACTTC. This sequence encodes CASSPPKAGGFYEQYF.

The J gene is TRBJ1-1, the V gene TRBV5-1; D remains ambiguous. The germline gives CDR1 SGHRS, CDR2 YFSETQ. V lost 1 base to trimming and J lost 3 bases, with 7 bases between them. The CDR3 is made up of 13 amino acids. CDR3 in DNA: TGCGCCAGCAGCTTGACCGGGGACACTGAAGCTTTCTTT. Protein sequence: CASSLTGDTEAFF.

The rearrangement joins TRBV6-6 to TRBJ2-7, with 11 bases fitting TRBD1. CDR1 and CDR2 (germline): MNHNY, SVGAGI (reference sequence). The CDR3 runs to 14 residues. V was pared by 2 bases and J by 3 bases, with 0 bases of the junction left unmatched. The CDR3 DNA sequence: TGTGCCAGCAGTTACGGGACAGGGGGCTACGAGCAGTACTTC. Residues: CASSYGTGGYEQYF.

The chain carries TRBV4-1 and TRBJ1-1; no reliable D call. Germline lookup yields CDR1 MGHRA and CDR2 YSYEKL. V lost 4 bases, J lost 4 bases, and 16 bases lay in between. The CDR3 loop spans 15 amino acids. The CDR3, as DNA: TGCGCCAGCAGCCTAAGGGAGGCGCGAGTCACTGAAGCTTTCTTT. Encoded protein: CASSLREARVTEAFF.

In regard to this clone: Other nucleotide sequences in the sample specify the same CDR3. The chain carries TRBV7-3 and TRBJ2-5; TRBD2 might be the D (5 bases). The CDR3 has 14 residues. Trimming left V 5 bases short and J 1 base short, with 11 bases between. Germline lookup yields CDR1 SGHTA and CDR2 FQGTGA. Here the CDR3 DNA reads TGTGCCAGCAGCCCGACCGGACTCCAAGAGACCCAGTACTTC. Translation gives CASSPTGLQETQYF.